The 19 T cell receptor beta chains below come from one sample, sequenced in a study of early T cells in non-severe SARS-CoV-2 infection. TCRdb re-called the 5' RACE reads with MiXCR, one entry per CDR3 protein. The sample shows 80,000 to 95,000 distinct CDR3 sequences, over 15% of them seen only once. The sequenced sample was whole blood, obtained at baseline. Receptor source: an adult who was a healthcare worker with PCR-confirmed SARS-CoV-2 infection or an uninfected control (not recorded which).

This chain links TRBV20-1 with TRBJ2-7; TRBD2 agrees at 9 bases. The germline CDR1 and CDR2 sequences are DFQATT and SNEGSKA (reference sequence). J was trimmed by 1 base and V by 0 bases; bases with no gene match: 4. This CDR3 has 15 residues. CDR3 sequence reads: CSARDPSGDSYEQYF. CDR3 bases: TGCAGTGCTAGAGATCCTAGCGGGGATTCCTACGAGCAGTACTTC.

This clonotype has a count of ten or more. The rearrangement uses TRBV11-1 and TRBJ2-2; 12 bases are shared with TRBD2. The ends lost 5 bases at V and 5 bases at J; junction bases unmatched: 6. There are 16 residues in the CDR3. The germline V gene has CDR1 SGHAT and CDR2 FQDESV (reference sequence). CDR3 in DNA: TGTGCCAGCAGCCAGAGGACTAGCGGGGTAACCGGGGAGCTGTTTTTT. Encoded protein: CASSQRTSGVTGELFF.

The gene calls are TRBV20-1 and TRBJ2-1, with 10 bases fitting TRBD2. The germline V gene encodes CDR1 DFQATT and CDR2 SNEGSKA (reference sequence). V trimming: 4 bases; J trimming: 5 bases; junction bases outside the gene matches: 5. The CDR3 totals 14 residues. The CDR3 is CSATLAGVNNEQFF. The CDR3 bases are TGCAGTGCTACCCTAGCGGGAGTCAACAATGAGCAGTTCTTC.

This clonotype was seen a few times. CDR3 residues: CASSPQGLWEQYF. The CDR3 coding sequence is TGTGCCAGCAGCCCCCAGGGGTTGTGGGAGCAGTACTTC. The genes are TRBV7-8 and TRBJ2-7, with D possibly matching TRBD1 (6 bases). This CDR3 is built from 13 residues. CDR1 is SGHVS and CDR2 is FQNEAQ in the germline V gene. V was cut by 5 bases and J by 7 bases, with 15 bases left in between.

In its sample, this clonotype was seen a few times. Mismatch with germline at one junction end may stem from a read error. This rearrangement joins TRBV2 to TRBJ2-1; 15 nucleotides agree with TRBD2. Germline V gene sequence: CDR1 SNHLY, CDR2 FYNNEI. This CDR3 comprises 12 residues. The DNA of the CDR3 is TGTGCCAGCAGCGCTGGACTAGCGGGAGGGTACTTC. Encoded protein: CASSAGLAGGYF.

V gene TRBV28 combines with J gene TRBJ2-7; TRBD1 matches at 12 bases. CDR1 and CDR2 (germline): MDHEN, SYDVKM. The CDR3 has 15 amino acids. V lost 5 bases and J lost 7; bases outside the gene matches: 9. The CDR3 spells CASSPSGTGGDEQYF. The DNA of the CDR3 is TGTGCCAGCAGTCCCTCCGGGACAGGGGGCGATGAGCAGTACTTC. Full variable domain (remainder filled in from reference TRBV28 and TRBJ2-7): DVKVTQSSRYLVKRTGEKVFLECVQDMDHENMFWYRQDPGLGLRLIYFSYDVKMKEKGDIPEGYSVSREKKERFSLILESASTNQTSMYLCASSPSGTGGDEQYFGPGTRLTVT.

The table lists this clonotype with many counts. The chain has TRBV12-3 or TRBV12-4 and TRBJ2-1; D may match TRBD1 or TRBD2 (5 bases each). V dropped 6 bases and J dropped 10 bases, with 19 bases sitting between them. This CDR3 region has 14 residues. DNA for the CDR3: TGTGCCAGCAGAAAGGGACGACCGGAGGCGGAGCAGTTCTTC. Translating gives CASRKGRPEAEQFF.

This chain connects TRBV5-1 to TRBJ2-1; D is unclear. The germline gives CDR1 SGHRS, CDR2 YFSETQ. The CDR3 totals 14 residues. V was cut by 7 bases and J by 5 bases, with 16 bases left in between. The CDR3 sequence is CASSQGGIHNEQFF. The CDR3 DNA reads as TGCGCCAGCTCCCAAGGTGGGATCCACAATGAGCAGTTCTTC.

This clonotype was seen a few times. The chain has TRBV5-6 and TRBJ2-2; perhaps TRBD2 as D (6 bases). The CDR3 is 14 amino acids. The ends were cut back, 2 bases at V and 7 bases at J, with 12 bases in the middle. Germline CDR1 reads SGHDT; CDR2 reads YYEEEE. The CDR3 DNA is TGTGCCAGCAGCTTAAGCGGGTCCGGCGGGGAGCTGTTTTTT. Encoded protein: CASSLSGSGGELFF.

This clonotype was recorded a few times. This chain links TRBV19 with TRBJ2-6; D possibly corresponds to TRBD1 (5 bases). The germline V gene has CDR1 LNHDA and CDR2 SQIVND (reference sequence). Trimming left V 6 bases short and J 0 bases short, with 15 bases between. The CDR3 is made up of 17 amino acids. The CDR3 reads CASRARQSPSGANVLTF. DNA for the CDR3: TGTGCCAGTAGAGCCAGACAGTCCCCCTCTGGGGCCAACGTCCTGACTTTC.

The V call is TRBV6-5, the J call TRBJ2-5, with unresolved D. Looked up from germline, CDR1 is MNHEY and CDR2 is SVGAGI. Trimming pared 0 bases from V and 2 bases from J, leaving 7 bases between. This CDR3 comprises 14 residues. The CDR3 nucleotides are TGTGCCAGCAGTTACTCTGGGGAACAAGAGACCCAGTACTTC. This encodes CASSYSGEQETQYF.

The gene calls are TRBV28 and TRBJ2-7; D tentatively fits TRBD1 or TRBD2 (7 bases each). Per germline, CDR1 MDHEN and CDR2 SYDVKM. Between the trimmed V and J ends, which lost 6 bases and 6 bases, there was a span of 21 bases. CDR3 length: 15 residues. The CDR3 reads CASRLPRQGGAEQYF. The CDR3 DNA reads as TGTGCCAGCAGGCTCCCCAGACAGGGAGGGGCCGAGCAGTACTTC.

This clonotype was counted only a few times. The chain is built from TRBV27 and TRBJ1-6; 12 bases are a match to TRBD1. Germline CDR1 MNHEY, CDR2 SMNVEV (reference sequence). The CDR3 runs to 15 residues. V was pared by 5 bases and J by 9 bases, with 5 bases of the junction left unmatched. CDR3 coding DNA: TGTGCCAGCAGTCGATGGGGACAGGGGGCTTCACCCCTCCACTTT. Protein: CASSRWGQGASPLHF.

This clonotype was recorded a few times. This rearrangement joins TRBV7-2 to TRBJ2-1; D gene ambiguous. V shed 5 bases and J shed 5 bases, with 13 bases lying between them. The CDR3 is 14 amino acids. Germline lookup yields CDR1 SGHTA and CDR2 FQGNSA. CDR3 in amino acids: CASSLTGPNNEQFF. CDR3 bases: TGTGCCAGCAGCCTGACCGGGCCGAACAATGAGCAGTTCTTC.

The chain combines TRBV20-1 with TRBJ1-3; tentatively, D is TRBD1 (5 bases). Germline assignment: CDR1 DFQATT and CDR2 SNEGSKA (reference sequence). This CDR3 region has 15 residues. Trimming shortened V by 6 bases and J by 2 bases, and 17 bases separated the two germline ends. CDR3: CSAIDGPGTGNTIYF. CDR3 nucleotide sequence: TGCAGTGCCATCGACGGCCCAGGGACTGGAAACACCATATATTTT.

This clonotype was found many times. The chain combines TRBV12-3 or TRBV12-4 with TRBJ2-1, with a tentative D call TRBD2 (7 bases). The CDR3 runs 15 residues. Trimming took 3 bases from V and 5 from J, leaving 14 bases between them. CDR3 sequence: CASSFPRGGDNEQFF. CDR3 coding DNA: TGTGCCAGCAGTTTTCCTAGGGGGGGCGACAATGAGCAGTTCTTC.

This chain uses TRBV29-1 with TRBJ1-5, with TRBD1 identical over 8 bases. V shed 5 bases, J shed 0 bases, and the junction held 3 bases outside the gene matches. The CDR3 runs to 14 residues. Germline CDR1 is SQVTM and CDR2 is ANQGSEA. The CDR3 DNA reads TGCAGCGTTCGGACAGGGAGTAGCAATCAGCCCCAGCATTTT. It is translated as CSVRTGSSNQPQHF. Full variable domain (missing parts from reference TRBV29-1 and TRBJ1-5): SAVISQKPSRDICQRGTSLTIQCQVDSQVTMMFWYRQQPGQSLTLIATANQGSEATYESGFVIDKFPISRPNLTFSTLTVSNMSPEDSSIYLCSVRTGSSNQPQHFGDGTRLSIL.

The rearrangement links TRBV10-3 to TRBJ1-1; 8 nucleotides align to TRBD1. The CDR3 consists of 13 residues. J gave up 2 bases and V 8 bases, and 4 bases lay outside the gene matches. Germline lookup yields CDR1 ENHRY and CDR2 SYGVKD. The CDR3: CAIVQGANTEAFF. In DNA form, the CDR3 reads TGTGCCATCGTTCAGGGGGCCAACACTGAAGCTTTCTTT.

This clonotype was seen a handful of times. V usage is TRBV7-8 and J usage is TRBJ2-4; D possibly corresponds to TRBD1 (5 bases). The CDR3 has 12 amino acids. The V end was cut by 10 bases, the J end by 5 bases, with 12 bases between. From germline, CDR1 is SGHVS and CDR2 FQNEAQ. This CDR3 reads CAITTTENIQYF. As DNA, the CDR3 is TGTGCCATTACAACGACAGAAAACATTCAGTACTTC.